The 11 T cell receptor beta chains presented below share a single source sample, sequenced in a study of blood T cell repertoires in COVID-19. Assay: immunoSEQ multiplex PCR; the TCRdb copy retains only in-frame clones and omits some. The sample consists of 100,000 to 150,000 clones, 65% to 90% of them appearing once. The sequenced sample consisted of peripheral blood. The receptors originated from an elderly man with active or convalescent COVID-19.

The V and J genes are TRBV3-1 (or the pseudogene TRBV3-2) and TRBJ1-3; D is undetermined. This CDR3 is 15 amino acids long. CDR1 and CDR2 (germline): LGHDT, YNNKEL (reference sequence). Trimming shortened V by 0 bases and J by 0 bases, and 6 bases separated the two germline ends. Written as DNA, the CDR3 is TGTGCCAGCAGCCAAGAATACAACTCTGGAAACACCATATATTTT. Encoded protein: CASSQEYNSGNTIYF.

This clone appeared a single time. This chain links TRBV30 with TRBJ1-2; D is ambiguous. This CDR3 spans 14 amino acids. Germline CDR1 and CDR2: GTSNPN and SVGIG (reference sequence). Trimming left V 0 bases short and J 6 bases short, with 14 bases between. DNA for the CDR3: TGTGCCTGGAGTGTACCGGGGATCTCGAATGGCTACACCTTC. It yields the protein CAWSVPGISNGYTF.

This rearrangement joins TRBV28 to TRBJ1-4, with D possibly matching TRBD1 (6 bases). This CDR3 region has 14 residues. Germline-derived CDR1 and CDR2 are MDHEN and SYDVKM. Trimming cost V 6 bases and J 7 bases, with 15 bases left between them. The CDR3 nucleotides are TGTGCCAGCAGCTCTGGACAGTTATTTGAAAAACTGTTTTTT. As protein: CASSSGQLFEKLFF.

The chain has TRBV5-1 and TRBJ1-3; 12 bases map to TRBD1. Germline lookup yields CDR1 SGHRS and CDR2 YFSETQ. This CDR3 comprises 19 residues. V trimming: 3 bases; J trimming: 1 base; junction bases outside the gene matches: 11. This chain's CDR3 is CASSWGTGGSLSSGNTIYF. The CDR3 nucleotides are TGCGCCAGCAGCTGGGGGACAGGGGGCTCCTTAAGTTCTGGAAACACCATATATTTT.

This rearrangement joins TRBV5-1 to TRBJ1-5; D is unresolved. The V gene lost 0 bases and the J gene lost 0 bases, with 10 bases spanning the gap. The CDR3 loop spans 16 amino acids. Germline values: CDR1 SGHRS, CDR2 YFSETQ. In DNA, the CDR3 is TGCGCCAGCAGCTTGGGAGAGGGCCTTAGCAATCAGCCCCAGCATTTT. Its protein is CASSLGEGLSNQPQHF.

The CDR3 bases are TGTGCCAGCAGTACGGGAGTGAACACTGAAGCTTTCTTT. It codes for CASSTGVNTEAFF. J is TRBJ1-1 and V is TRBV6-5; D not resolved. Germline CDR1 reads MNHEY; CDR2 reads SVGAGI. This CDR3 has 13 amino acids. V lost 5 bases, J lost 0 bases, and 7 bases lay in between.

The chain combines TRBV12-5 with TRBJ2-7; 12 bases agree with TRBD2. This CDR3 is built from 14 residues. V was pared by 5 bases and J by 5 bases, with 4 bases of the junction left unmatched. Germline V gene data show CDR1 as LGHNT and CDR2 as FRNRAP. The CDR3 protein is CASGPGLAGHEQYF. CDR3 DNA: TGTGCTAGTGGTCCGGGACTAGCGGGCCACGAGCAGTACTTC. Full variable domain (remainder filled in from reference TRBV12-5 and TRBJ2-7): DARVTQTPRHKVTEMGQEVTMRCQPILGHNTVFWYRQTMMQGLELLAYFRNRAPLDDSGMPKDRFSAEMPDATLATLKIQPSEPRDSAVYFCASGPGLAGHEQYFGPGTRLTVT.

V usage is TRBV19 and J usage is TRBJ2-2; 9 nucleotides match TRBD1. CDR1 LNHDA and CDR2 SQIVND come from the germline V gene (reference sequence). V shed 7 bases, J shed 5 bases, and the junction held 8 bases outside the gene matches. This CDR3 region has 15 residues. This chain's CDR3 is CASTGDRENTGELFF. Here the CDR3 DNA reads TGTGCCAGTACCGGGGACAGGGAGAATACCGGGGAGCTGTTTTTT.

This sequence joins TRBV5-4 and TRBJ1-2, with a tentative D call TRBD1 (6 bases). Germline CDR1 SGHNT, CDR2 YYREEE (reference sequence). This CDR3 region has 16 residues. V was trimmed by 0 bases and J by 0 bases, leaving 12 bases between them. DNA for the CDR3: TGTGCCAGCAGCTTGGGGGCAGGGGCCCCTAACTATGGCTACACCTTC. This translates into CASSLGAGAPNYGYTF.

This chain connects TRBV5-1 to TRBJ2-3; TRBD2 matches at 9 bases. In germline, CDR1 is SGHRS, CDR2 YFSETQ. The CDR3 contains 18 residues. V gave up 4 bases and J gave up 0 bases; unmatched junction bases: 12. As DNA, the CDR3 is TGCGCCAGCAGCCGCACCGCGGGAGGGAGCTATAGCACAGATACGCAGTATTTT. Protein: CASSRTAGGSYSTDTQYF.

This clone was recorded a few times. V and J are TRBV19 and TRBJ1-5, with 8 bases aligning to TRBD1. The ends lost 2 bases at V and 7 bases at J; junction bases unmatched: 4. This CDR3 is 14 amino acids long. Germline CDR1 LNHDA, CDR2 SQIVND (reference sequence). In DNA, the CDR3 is TGTGCCAGTAGTATAACAGGGGGGCGGCAGCCCCAGCATTTT. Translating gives CASSITGGRQPQHF. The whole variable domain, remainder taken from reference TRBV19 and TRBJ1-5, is DGGITQSPKYLFRKEGQNVTLSCEQNLNHDAMYWYRQDPGQGLRLIYYSQIVNDFQKGDIAEGYSVSREKKESFPLTVTSAQKNPTAFYLCASSITGGRQPQHFGDGTRLSIL.